This is a list of T cell receptor beta chains from one sample in a study of shared clonotypes between healthy human individuals. Produced via immunoSEQ multiplex PCR; TCRdb's table is partial and in-frame only. This sample has roughly 2.2 million clones; approximately 93% occur once, and the top ten carry about 0.41%. Sequencing used naive CD4+ T cells from PBMCs. These receptors all come from a man between 18 and 29 years old in good health. Some clones in this sample may be carry-over from other donors' samples. Each CDR3 is given without its conserved first and last residue. Each record gives: V gene, CDR3 protein.

TRBV10-3	AITAQGGEQY
TRBV2	ASRRDSGYGYT
TRBV13	ASSLWKREGITDTQY
TRBV10-3	AISDRSSGGSGELF
TRBV6-5	ASSFSSSYNEQF
TRBV10-2	ASSGEGANEAF
TRBV5-6	ASSLSLGSPLH
TRBV19	ASAGGAGQPQH
TRBV5-4	ASSLVGTGSGETQY
TRBV7-9	ASSHEAF
TRBV7-8	ASSLGQANYGYT
TRBV29-1	SVEQVVYGYT
TRBV6-5	ASSKRQGRNEQF
TRBV5-1	ASSLGSGSQATNEKLF
TRBV6-5	ASSSHDPYPGNTIY
TRBV7-3	ASSSTGGPADTQY
TRBV11-3	ASSPGPLYGATQY
TRBV25-1	ASNDGRLADNEQF
TRBV5-1	ASQLQGQTEAF
TRBV12-5	ASGPVAGGPLDTQY
TRBV14	ASSPLGTDGYT
TRBV28	ASSLAGTDTQY